This passage covers 20 T cell receptor beta chains from one sample sequenced in a study of blood T cell repertoires in COVID-19. Libraries were prepared by immunoSEQ multiplex PCR; TCRdb keeps only in-frame clonotypes and omits some of them. The sample lists some 50,000 clones, over 70% seen once, with roughly 6% in the top ten. Sequenced input: peripheral blood. Every receptor here comes from a woman aged 80 or older with acute or convalescent COVID-19.

The chain carries TRBV11-3 and TRBJ2-2, with D hard to call. Germline V lookup: CDR1 SGHNT, CDR2 YENEEA. The germline V and J ends were trimmed by 0 bases and 2 bases, with 4 bases remaining between them. The CDR3 is 14 amino acids. Here the CDR3 DNA reads TGTGCCAGCAGCTTAGACTTAAACACCGGGGAGCTGTTTTTT. Translating it yields CASSLDLNTGELFF.

V usage is TRBV4-2 and J usage is TRBJ1-1; the match to TRBD1 covers 8 bases. Germline V CDR1 and CDR2: LGHNA, YNFKEQ. With 6 bases clipped from V and 4 bases from J, the junction kept 4 bases outside the gene matches. The CDR3 sequence is 13 residues long. Here the CDR3 reads CASRNRGSTEAFF. The CDR3 DNA sequence: TGTGCCAGCAGAAACAGGGGGAGCACTGAAGCTTTCTTT.

The chain combines TRBV27 with TRBJ1-6, with a possible D match to TRBD1 (5 bases). Germline-derived CDR1 and CDR2 are MNHEY and SMNVEV (reference sequence). The CDR3 is 16 residues long. Deletions cut 4 bases from V and 6 bases from J, with 16 bases between. The CDR3 loop is CASSSLQAGSNSPLHF. As DNA, the CDR3 is TGTGCCAGCAGTTCTCTACAGGCGGGAAGTAATTCACCCCTCCACTTT.

The chain joins TRBV19 to TRBJ2-3; 7 nucleotides line up with TRBD2. This CDR3 comprises 13 residues. The germline V gene encodes CDR1 LNHDA and CDR2 SQIVND (reference sequence). After removal of 7 bases from V and 1 base from J, the junction contained 2 bases not matched to a gene. CDR3 in amino acids: CASKRGGTDTQYF. The DNA of the CDR3 is TGTGCCAGTAAACGGGGGGGCACAGATACGCAGTATTTT.

The chain uses TRBV6-6 and TRBJ1-2; TRBD1 might be the D (6 bases). The CDR3 is 15 amino acids. Per germline, CDR1 MNHNY and CDR2 SVGAGI (reference sequence). With 0 bases removed from V and 8 bases from J, the gap between germline ends came to 16 bases. This CDR3 reads CASSYSEQGRRGYTF. The CDR3 DNA reads as TGTGCCAGCAGTTACTCGGAACAGGGAAGACGGGGCTACACCTTC.

This chain uses TRBV27 with TRBJ1-5; 9 bases agree with TRBD1. After removal of 8 bases from V and 4 bases from J, the junction contained 3 bases not matched to a gene. Germline assignment: CDR1 MNHEY and CDR2 SMNVEV (reference sequence). This CDR3 region has 13 residues. In DNA form, the CDR3 reads TGTGCCAGCCGGGACAGGGTAAATCAGCCCCAGCATTTT. It yields the protein CASRDRVNQPQHF.

The rearrangement links TRBV5-6 to TRBJ2-1; the D gene is possibly TRBD2 (7 bases). This CDR3 is 13 amino acids long. The germline V gene has CDR1 SGHDT and CDR2 YYEEEE. V lost 3 bases and J 6 bases, leaving 10 bases between the germline ends. The CDR3, as DNA: TGTGCCAGCAGCTCCGGGGGGCGCAATGAGCAGTTCTTC. This codes for CASSSGGRNEQFF. The entire variable domain, with the rest obtained from reference TRBV5-6 and TRBJ2-1, is as follows: DAGVTQSPTHLIKTRGQQVTLRCSPKSGHDTVSWYQQALGQGPQFIFQYYEEEERQRGNFPDRFSGHQFPNYSSELNVNALLLGDSALYLCASSSGGRNEQFFGPGTRLTVL.

V usage is TRBV18 and J usage is TRBJ1-5, with D possibly TRBD1 on 5 matching bases. The V end lost 2 bases, the J end lost 3 bases, and 11 bases lay between the germline ends. The CDR3 consists of 15 residues. Germline V lookup: CDR1 KGHSH, CDR2 LQKENI. CDR3 nucleotide sequence: TGTGCCAGCTCACCATCCCAGGGCGACAATCAGCCCCAGCATTTT. It yields the protein CASSPSQGDNQPQHF.

The chain uses TRBV19 and TRBJ1-1, with 7 bases that match TRBD1. CDR1 LNHDA and CDR2 SQIVND come from the germline V gene (reference sequence). Trimming at V came to 3 bases and at J to 2 bases, leaving 15 bases not matched to a gene. This CDR3 is 18 amino acids long. CDR3 in amino acids: CASSIISSEAGGNTEAFF. The CDR3 DNA is TGTGCCAGTAGTATCATCTCCTCCGAGGCAGGGGGTAACACTGAAGCTTTCTTT. The entire variable domain, with the rest obtained from reference TRBV19 and TRBJ1-1, is as follows: DGGITQSPKYLFRKEGQNVTLSCEQNLNHDAMYWYRQDPGQGLRLIYYSQIVNDFQKGDIAEGYSVSREKKESFPLTVTSAQKNPTAFYLCASSIISSEAGGNTEAFFGQGTRLTVV.

The J gene is TRBJ2-1, the V gene TRBV7-8; 9 bases are a match to TRBD2. From germline, CDR1 is SGHVS and CDR2 FQNEAQ. This CDR3 is built from 16 residues. Trimming removed 5 bases from V and 7 bases from J; junction bases left unmatched: 12. CDR3 in amino acids: CASSLQTLAGANEQFF. The CDR3, as DNA: TGTGCCAGCAGCCTCCAGACCTTAGCGGGGGCTAATGAGCAGTTCTTC.

The CDR3 loop reads CATSRGPGTYEQYF. Here the CDR3 DNA reads TGTGCCACCAGCAGAGGCCCCGGGACCTACGAGCAGTACTTC. This rearrangement joins TRBV15 to TRBJ2-7; a possible D gene is TRBD2 (5 bases). Looked up from germline, CDR1 is LNHNV and CDR2 is YYDKDF (reference sequence). This CDR3 contains 14 residues. Trimming pared 1 base from V and 2 bases from J, leaving 9 bases between.

The CDR3 DNA reads TGTGCCAGCAGCAGACTGGAGACTAGCACAGATACGCAGTATTTT. Translated, it gives CASSRLETSTDTQYF. The V gene is TRBV7-9, the J gene TRBJ2-3; D is ambiguous. In germline, CDR1 is SEHNR, CDR2 FQNEAQ (reference sequence). This CDR3 region has 15 residues. V shed 5 bases and J shed 0 bases, with 12 bases lying between them.

The chain is built from TRBV3-1 (or the pseudogene TRBV3-2) and TRBJ1-2; D call uncertain. The V and J ends lost 1 base and 7 bases respectively, with 10 bases between them. The CDR3 length is 13 residues. Per germline, CDR1 LGHDT and CDR2 YNNKEL (reference sequence). CDR3 region: CASSQVNSRGYTF. The CDR3 DNA is TGTGCCAGCAGCCAAGTAAACAGTCGTGGCTACACCTTC.

This chain joins TRBV5-1 and TRBJ2-1, with D tentatively TRBD1 (6 bases). Trimming took 3 bases from V and 8 from J, leaving 12 bases between them. The CDR3 runs to 13 residues. CDR1 and CDR2 (germline): SGHRS, YFSETQ. In nucleotides, the CDR3 is TGCGCCAGCAGCTATAGAGGGGGATATGAGCAGTTCTTC. This gives the protein CASSYRGGYEQFF.

This chain uses TRBV19 with TRBJ1-1; D is perhaps TRBD1 (5 bases). The CDR3 is made up of 15 amino acids. Germline CDR1 LNHDA, CDR2 SQIVND (reference sequence). V was shortened by 5 bases and J by 1 base, with 14 bases between the two germline ends. The CDR3 DNA follows: TGTGCCAGTAGTCCAATCGGGACTGCGAACACTGAAGCTTTCTTT. It specifies CASSPIGTANTEAFF.

The chain combines TRBV7-9 with TRBJ1-2; D remains ambiguous. Germline CDR1 reads SEHNR; CDR2 reads FQNEAQ (reference sequence). V was clipped by 3 bases and J by 6 bases, with 11 bases between them. The CDR3 has 13 amino acids. The CDR3 spells CASSFANRDGYTF. The CDR3 region has the DNA TGTGCCAGCAGCTTCGCGAATCGGGATGGCTACACCTTC.

This chain joins TRBV19 and TRBJ1-2; 8 bases line up with TRBD1. V shed 3 bases, J shed 8 bases, and the junction held 5 bases outside the gene matches. The CDR3 is made up of 13 amino acids. Germline V gives CDR1 LNHDA, CDR2 SQIVND (reference sequence). The CDR3 reads CASSIWDRPGYTF. The CDR3 DNA sequence: TGTGCCAGTAGTATCTGGGACAGGCCCGGCTACACCTTC.

The chain links TRBV5-6 to TRBJ1-5; D is ambiguous. Per the germline V gene, CDR1 is SGHDT and CDR2 is YYEEEE. This CDR3 comprises 16 residues. The ends were cut back, 4 bases at V and 2 bases at J, with 16 bases in the middle. Here the CDR3 DNA reads TGTGCCAGCAGCCCCGGTCATGGTCAAGGCAATCAGCCCCAGCATTTT. It translates to CASSPGHGQGNQPQHF. Filled out from reference TRBV5-6 and TRBJ1-5, the complete variable domain reads DAGVTQSPTHLIKTRGQQVTLRCSPKSGHDTVSWYQQALGQGPQFIFQYYEEEERQRGNFPDRFSGHQFPNYSSELNVNALLLGDSALYLCASSPGHGQGNQPQHFGDGTRLSIL.

J is TRBJ1-6 and V is TRBV19; D possibly corresponds to TRBD1 (6 bases). This CDR3 has 14 residues. V was clipped by 3 bases and J by 7 bases, with 10 bases between them. The germline gives CDR1 LNHDA, CDR2 SQIVND (reference sequence). The CDR3 protein is CASSMKGENSPLHF. The CDR3 region has the DNA TGTGCCAGTAGTATGAAGGGGGAGAATTCACCCCTCCACTTT. The full variable domain, rest sourced from reference TRBV19 and TRBJ1-6, is DGGITQSPKYLFRKEGQNVTLSCEQNLNHDAMYWYRQDPGQGLRLIYYSQIVNDFQKGDIAEGYSVSREKKESFPLTVTSAQKNPTAFYLCASSMKGENSPLHFGNGTRLTVT.

The V gene is TRBV7-9, the J gene TRBJ1-1; D gene unclear. This CDR3 contains 14 residues. The germline CDR1 and CDR2 sequences are SEHNR and FQNEAQ (reference sequence). Trimming pared 2 bases from V and 3 bases from J, leaving 10 bases between. The CDR3 sequence is CASSLIEGYTEAFF. The CDR3 nucleotides are TGTGCCAGCAGCTTAATCGAGGGATACACTGAAGCTTTCTTT.